The 18 T cell receptor beta chains given below trace back to one sample, sequenced in a study of T cell responses to AZD1222 COVID-19 vaccine. Clones were sequenced by immunoSEQ multiplex PCR, and TCRdb holds only the in-frame ones, with some missing. The repertoire holds fewer than 90,000 clones, with more than 70% as singletons. The source was peripheral blood, collected on day 0 of AZD1222 vaccination. The origin of the receptors is an adult in good health.

The J gene is TRBJ1-4, the V gene TRBV30; D is possibly TRBD1 (5 bases). The V gene's germline CDR1 is GTSNPN and CDR2 SVGIG (reference sequence). V was pared by 7 bases and J by 6 bases, with 15 bases between. The CDR3 contains 13 residues. The CDR3 DNA sequence: TGTGCCTCAATGACGGCGGGGCATGAAAAACTGTTTTTT. Its translation is CASMTAGHEKLFF.

The chain combines TRBV5-1 with TRBJ2-5; TRBD2 aligns across 11 bases. Trimming removed 3 bases from V and 7 bases from J; junction bases left unmatched: 8. The germline gives CDR1 SGHRS, CDR2 YFSETQ. The CDR3 runs 15 residues. CDR3 residues: CASSSGTSGLGTQYF. DNA of the CDR3: TGCGCCAGCAGCTCTGGGACTAGCGGCTTGGGGACCCAGTACTTC.

The chain employs TRBV11-2 and TRBJ1-1; 7 positions agree with TRBD1. Germline V gives CDR1 SGHAT, CDR2 FQNNGV. Germline trimming cut 5 bases from V and 4 bases from J; bases unmatched to any gene: 7. The CDR3 runs 14 residues. The CDR3 coding sequence is TGTGCCAGCAGCACCCAGACAGGGATCACTGAAGCTTTCTTT. It yields the protein CASSTQTGITEAFF.

V usage is TRBV12-3 or TRBV12-4 and J usage is TRBJ1-3; tentative D call: TRBD1 (6 bases). V lost 8 bases to trimming and J lost 8 bases, with 16 bases between them. The CDR3 has 13 residues. CDR3 in DNA: TGTGCCAGCGCTAAGCCAGGGGTATACACCATATATTTT. Translation: CASAKPGVYTIYF.

The gene calls are TRBV10-2 and TRBJ1-3; no clear D. In germline, CDR1 is WSHSY, CDR2 SAAADI. The ends were cut back, 6 bases at V and 4 bases at J, with 10 bases in the middle. This CDR3 has 13 residues. CDR3 amino acids: CASRDPLGNTIYF. CDR3 bases: TGCGCCAGCAGGGACCCTTTGGGAAACACCATATATTTT.

This chain links TRBV5-6 with TRBJ2-1, with a weak D call TRBD1 (6 bases). The germline gives CDR1 SGHDT, CDR2 YYEEEE. V was trimmed by 7 bases and J by 0 bases, leaving 14 bases between them. The CDR3 consists of 15 residues. The CDR3 bases are TGTGCCAGCGGTGACAGGCCAAGCTCCTACAATGAGCAGTTCTTC. Translated, it gives CASGDRPSSYNEQFF.

This clone was detected once. The chain has TRBV6-6 and TRBJ2-7, with a possible D match to TRBD1 (6 bases). CDR3 size: 14 residues. Germline V lookup: CDR1 MNHNY, CDR2 SVGAGI (reference sequence). V was cut by 5 bases and J by 0 bases, with 11 bases left in between. The CDR3 loop reads CASSRQESSYEQYF. DNA of the CDR3: TGTGCCAGCAGTCGACAGGAGAGCTCCTACGAGCAGTACTTC.

The chain carries TRBV11-2 and TRBJ1-5, with D tentatively TRBD1 (5 bases). V was clipped by 0 bases and J by 9 bases, with 9 bases between them. This CDR3 comprises 13 residues. CDR1 is SGHAT, CDR2 FQNNGV, per germline. The CDR3 coding sequence is TGTGCCAGCAGCTTAGATGCAGGGTGGCCCCAGCATTTT. It codes for CASSLDAGWPQHF.

The chain recombines TRBV7-9 with TRBJ2-2; 10 bases agree with TRBD1. The germline V gene has CDR1 SEHNR and CDR2 FQNEAQ (reference sequence). The CDR3 is 18 residues long. The J segment lost 0 bases and the V segment lost 8 bases, leaving 12 bases of the junction unmatched. CDR3 region: CASFGDRGPVSNTGELFF. DNA for the CDR3: TGTGCCAGCTTTGGGGACAGGGGCCCAGTTTCGAACACCGGGGAGCTGTTTTTT.

This clone has just one count. The rearrangement links TRBV2 to TRBJ1-5; TRBD1 is a possible D gene (6 bases). The germline V gene encodes CDR1 SNHLY and CDR2 FYNNEI. The CDR3 contains 16 residues. The V end lost 2 bases, the J end lost 0 bases, and 11 bases lay between the germline ends. This CDR3 reads CASSEIQGHSNQPQHF. CDR3 sequence (DNA): TGTGCCAGCAGTGAAATTCAGGGGCATAGCAATCAGCCCCAGCATTTT.

V usage is TRBV7-2 and J usage is TRBJ2-5; D remains ambiguous. From germline, CDR1 is SGHTA and CDR2 FQGNSA. CDR3 length equals 14 residues. The V end was cut by 1 base, the J end by 4 bases, with 10 bases between. The CDR3, as DNA: TGTGCCAGCAGCTTAGGCTCGCTAGGAGAGACCCAGTACTTC. It is translated as CASSLGSLGETQYF.

CDR3 sequence: CASSYSMEPGLASYEQYV. CDR3 DNA sequence: TGTGCCAGCAGTTACAGTATGGAACCGGGACTAGCATCATACGAGCAGTACGTC. The chain joins TRBV6-2 or TRBV6-3 to TRBJ2-7, with 9 bases lining up with TRBD2. The germline V gene has CDR1 MNHEY and CDR2 SVGEGT. This CDR3 contains 18 residues. The junction had 15 bases not matched to a gene; V was cut back by 2 bases and J by 4 bases.

V and J are TRBV6-6 and TRBJ2-1; D unresolved. CDR1 and CDR2 (germline): MNHNY, SVGAGI (reference sequence). This CDR3 region has 12 residues. Trimming removed 6 bases from V and 8 bases from J, with 11 bases in between. The CDR3 bases are TGTGCCAGCAGCCACCGGAAGGATGAGCAGTTCTTC. Its translation is CASSHRKDEQFF.

This clone was detected once. V usage is TRBV19 and J usage is TRBJ1-5; 8 bases agree with TRBD1. V lost 6 bases to trimming and J lost 0 bases; unmatched junction nucleotides: 10. Germline CDR1 LNHDA, CDR2 SQIVND (reference sequence). The CDR3 extends over 17 amino acids. CDR3 in DNA: TGTGCCAGTAGGGAGGGGACAGGAATCCTTAGCAATCAGCCCCAGCATTTT. Translating it yields CASREGTGILSNQPQHF. Filled out from reference TRBV19 and TRBJ1-5, the complete variable domain reads DGGITQSPKYLFRKEGQNVTLSCEQNLNHDAMYWYRQDPGQGLRLIYYSQIVNDFQKGDIAEGYSVSREKKESFPLTVTSAQKNPTAFYLCASREGTGILSNQPQHFGDGTRLSIL.

The chain couples TRBV27 to TRBJ2-3; D possibly corresponds to TRBD1 (7 bases). V dropped 6 bases and J dropped 6 bases, with 19 bases sitting between them. CDR3 length: 15 residues. Germline CDR1 is MNHEY and CDR2 is SMNVEV (reference sequence). The CDR3 DNA is TGTGCCAGCAGCACTAGGTCAGGGGGGAGGGATACGCAGTATTTT. Translating gives CASSTRSGGRDTQYF.

The rearrangement uses TRBV7-9 and TRBJ1-2; the match to TRBD1 covers 7 bases. The CDR3 loop spans 13 amino acids. From germline, CDR1 is SEHNR and CDR2 FQNEAQ (reference sequence). With V trimmed by 5 bases and J by 7 bases, 7 bases remained unmatched. For the CDR3, the DNA is TGTGCCAGCAGCCTACAGGGGAATCTTGGCTACACCTTC. As protein: CASSLQGNLGYTF.

The chain employs TRBV3-1 (or the pseudogene TRBV3-2) and TRBJ1-5, with D uncertain. Trimming removed 0 bases from V and 2 bases from J, with 8 bases in between. CDR3 size: 15 residues. In germline, CDR1 is LGHDT, CDR2 YNNKEL (reference sequence). The CDR3, as DNA: TGTGCCAGCAGCCAAGATAATAGGCGCAATCAGCCCCAGCATTTT. This codes for CASSQDNRRNQPQHF.

The chain joins TRBV5-1 to TRBJ2-5; D ambiguous. The ends were cut back, 4 bases at V and 2 bases at J, with 12 bases in the middle. The CDR3 extends over 14 amino acids. Germline V gives CDR1 SGHRS, CDR2 YFSETQ. The CDR3 region has the DNA TGCGCCAGCAGCCGAAGCTCCTCACAAGAGACCCAGTACTTC. Its translation: CASSRSSSQETQYF.